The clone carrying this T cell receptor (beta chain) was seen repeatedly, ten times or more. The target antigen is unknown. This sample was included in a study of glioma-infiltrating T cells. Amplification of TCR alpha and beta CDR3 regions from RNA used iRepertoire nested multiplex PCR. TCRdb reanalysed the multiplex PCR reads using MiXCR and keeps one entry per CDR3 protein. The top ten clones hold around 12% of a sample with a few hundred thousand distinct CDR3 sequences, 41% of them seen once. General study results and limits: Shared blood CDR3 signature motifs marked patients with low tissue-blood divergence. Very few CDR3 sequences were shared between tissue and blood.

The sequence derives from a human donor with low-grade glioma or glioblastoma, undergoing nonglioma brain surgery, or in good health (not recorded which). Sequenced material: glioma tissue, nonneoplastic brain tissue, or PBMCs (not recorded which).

The CDR3 is CSAQENTEAFF. The CDR3 DNA sequence: TGCAGTGCTCAAGAGAACACTGAAGCTTTCTTT. The V and J genes are TRBV20-1 and TRBJ1-1; D is ambiguous. The CDR3 extends over 11 amino acids. Per the germline V gene, CDR1 is DFQATT and CDR2 is SNEGSKA (reference sequence). With 5 bases removed from V and 1 base from J, the gap between germline ends came to 5 bases.